This TCR beta chain was sequenced during a study of blood T cell repertoires in COVID-19. Study as a whole: There were acute and convalescent COVID-19 samples, and they came from the United States, Italy and Spain. Sources were T cells, B-cell-depleted T cells, or PBMCs; the material itself was cDNA or gDNA.

In the original workflow: By means of reference gene primer amplification, nucleated cell counts were estimated. Assay used: immunoSEQ multiplex PCR; TCRdb lists only in-frame clones, some missing. The DNA gave D and trimming, while V, J and clone size come from that table. The table includes about 160,000 clones, approximately 92% detected once. The CDR3 totals 13 residues. Trimming left V 3 bases short and J 5 bases short, with 8 bases between. The sample comprised peripheral blood. This clonotype was sampled from a woman between 50 and 59 years old with acute or convalescent COVID-19. The rearrangement links TRBV12-3 or TRBV12-4 to TRBJ1-5; D uncertain. In DNA, the CDR3 is TGTGCCAGCAGTTTTGATCGAGATCAGCCCCAGCATTTT. Translating gives CASSFDRDQPQHF.